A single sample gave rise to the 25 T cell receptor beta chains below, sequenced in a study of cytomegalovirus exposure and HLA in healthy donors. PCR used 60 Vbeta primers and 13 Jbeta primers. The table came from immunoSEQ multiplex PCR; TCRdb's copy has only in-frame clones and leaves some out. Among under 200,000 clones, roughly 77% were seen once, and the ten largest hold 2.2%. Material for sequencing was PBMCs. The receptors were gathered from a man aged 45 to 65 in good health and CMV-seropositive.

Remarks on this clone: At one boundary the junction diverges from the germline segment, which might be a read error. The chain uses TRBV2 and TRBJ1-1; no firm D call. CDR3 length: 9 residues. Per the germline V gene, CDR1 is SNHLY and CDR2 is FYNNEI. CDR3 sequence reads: CASSDHLAF. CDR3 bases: TGTGCCAGCAGTGACCATTTGGCATTT.

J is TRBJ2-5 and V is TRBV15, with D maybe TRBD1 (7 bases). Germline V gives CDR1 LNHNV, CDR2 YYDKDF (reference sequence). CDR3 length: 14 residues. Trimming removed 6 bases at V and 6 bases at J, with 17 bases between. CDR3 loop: CATRGQGGGKTQYF. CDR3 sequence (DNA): TGTGCCACCAGGGGGCAGGGGGGAGGAAAGACCCAGTACTTC. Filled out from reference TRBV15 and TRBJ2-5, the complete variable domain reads DAMVIQNPRYQVTQFGKPVTLSCSQTLNHNVMYWYQQKSSQAPKLLFHYYDKDFNNEADTPDNFQSRRPNTSFCFLDIRSPGLGDTAMYLCATRGQGGGKTQYFGPGTRLLVL.

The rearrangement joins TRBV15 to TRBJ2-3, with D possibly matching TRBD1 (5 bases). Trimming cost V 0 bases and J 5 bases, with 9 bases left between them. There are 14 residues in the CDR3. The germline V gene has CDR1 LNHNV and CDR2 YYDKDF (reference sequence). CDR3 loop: CATSRELGVDTQYF. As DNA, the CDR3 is TGTGCCACCAGCAGAGAGCTAGGGGTAGATACGCAGTATTTT.

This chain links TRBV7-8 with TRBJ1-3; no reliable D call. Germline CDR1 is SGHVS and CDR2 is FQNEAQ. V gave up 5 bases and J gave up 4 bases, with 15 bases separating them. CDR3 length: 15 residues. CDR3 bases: TGTGCCAGCAGCCTAAGTGGTTTCGGGGGAAACACCATATATTTT. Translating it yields CASSLSGFGGNTIYF. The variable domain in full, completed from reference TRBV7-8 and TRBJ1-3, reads GAGVSQSPRYKVAKRGQDVALRCDPISGHVSLFWYQQALGQGPEFLTYFQNEAQLDKSGLPSDRFFAERPEGSVSTLKIQRTQQEDSAVYLCASSLSGFGGNTIYFGEGSWLTVV.

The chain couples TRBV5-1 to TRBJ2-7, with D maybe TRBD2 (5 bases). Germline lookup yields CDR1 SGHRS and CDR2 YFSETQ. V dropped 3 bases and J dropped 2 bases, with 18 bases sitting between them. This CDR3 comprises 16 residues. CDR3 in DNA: TGCGCCAGCAGCTGGAGACTCCAAGACGGGGCCTACGAGCAGTACTTC. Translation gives CASSWRLQDGAYEQYF.

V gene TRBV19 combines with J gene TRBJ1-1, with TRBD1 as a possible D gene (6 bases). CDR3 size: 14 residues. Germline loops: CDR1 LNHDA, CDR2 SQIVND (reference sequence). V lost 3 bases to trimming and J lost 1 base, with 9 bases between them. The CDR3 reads CASSMVRGNTEAFF. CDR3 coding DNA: TGTGCCAGTAGTATGGTCAGGGGGAACACTGAAGCTTTCTTT.

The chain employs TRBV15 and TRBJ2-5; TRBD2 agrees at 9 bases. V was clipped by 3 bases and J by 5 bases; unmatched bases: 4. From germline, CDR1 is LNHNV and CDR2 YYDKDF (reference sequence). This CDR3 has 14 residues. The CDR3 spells CATSSRGGGETQYF. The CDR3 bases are TGTGCCACCAGCAGCCGCGGGGGGGGCGAGACCCAGTACTTC.

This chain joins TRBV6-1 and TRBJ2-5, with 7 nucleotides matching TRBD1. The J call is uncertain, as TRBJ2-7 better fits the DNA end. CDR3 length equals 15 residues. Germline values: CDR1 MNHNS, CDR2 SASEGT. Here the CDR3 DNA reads TGTGCCAGCAGCGCTGGGGCGTACAGGGGCTTCGAGCAGTACTTC. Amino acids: CASSAGAYRGFEQYF.

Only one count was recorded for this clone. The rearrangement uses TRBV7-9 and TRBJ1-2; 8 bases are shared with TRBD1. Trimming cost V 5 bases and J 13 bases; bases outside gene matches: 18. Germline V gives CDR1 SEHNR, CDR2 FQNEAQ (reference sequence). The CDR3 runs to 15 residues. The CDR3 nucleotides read TGTGCCAGCAGCCCACATCCTACGACAGGGGAAGGTGGCACCTTC. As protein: CASSPHPTTGEGGTF.

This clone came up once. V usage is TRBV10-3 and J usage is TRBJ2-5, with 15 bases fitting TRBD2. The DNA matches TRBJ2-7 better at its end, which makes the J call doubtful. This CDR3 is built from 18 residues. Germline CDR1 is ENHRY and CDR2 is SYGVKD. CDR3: CAISKGLAGGPRSYEQYF. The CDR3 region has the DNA TGTGCCATCAGTAAAGGACTAGCGGGGGGGCCTCGGTCCTACGAGCAGTACTTC.

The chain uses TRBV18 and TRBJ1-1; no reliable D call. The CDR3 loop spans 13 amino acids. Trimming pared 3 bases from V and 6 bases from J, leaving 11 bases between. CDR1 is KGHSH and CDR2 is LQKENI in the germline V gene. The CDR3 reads CASSPRAEPEAFF. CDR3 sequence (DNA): TGTGCCAGCTCACCGCGGGCGGAGCCTGAAGCTTTCTTT. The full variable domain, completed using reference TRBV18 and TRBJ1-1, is NAGVMQNPRHLVRRRGQEARLRCSPMKGHSHVYWYRQLPEEGLKFMVYLQKENIIDESGMPKERFSAEFPKEGPSILRIQQVVRGDSAAYFCASSPRAEPEAFFGQGTRLTVV.

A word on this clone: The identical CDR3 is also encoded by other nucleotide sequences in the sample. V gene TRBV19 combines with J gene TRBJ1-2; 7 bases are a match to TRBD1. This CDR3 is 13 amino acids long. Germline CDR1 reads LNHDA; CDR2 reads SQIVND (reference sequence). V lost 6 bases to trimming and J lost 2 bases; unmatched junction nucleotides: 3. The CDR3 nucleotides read TGTGCCAGTAGCCGACAGGGCAACTATGGCTACACCTTC. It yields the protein CASSRQGNYGYTF.

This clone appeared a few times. CDR3 sequence: CASSSPTGIQAFF. CDR3 DNA: TGTGCCAGCAGTTCCCCCACGGGGATCCAAGCTTTCTTT. The chain is built from TRBV6-5 and TRBJ1-1; no clear D gene. Trimming removed 4 bases from V and 9 bases from J, with 15 bases in between. Germline CDR1 is MNHEY and CDR2 is SVGAGI. The CDR3 totals 13 residues.

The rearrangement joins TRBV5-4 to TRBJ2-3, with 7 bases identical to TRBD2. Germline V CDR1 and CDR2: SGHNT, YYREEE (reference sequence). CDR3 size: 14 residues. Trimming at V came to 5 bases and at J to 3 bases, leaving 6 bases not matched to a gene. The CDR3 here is CASRRWGGTDTQYF. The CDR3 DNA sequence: TGTGCCAGCAGGCGGTGGGGAGGGACAGATACGCAGTATTTT.

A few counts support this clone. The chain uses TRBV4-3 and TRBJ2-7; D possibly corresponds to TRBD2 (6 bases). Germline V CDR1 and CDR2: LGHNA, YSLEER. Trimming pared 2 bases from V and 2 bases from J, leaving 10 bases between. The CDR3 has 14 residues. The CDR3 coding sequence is TGCGCCAGCAGCCAATTGGCGGGGACCTACGAGCAGTACTTC. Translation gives CASSQLAGTYEQYF.

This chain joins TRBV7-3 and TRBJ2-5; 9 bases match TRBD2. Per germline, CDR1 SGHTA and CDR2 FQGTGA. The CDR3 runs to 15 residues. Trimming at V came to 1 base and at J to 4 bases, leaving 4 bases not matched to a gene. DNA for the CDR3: TGTGCCAGCAGCTTAAATGCGGGGGGGCGAGAGACCCAGTACTTC. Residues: CASSLNAGGRETQYF.

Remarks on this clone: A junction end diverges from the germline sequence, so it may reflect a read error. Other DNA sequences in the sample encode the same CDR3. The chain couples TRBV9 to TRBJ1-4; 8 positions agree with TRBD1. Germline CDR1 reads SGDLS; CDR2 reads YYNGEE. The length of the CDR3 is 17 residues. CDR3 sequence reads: CASSSYKQGETNEKLFF. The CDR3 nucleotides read TGCGCCAGCAGCTCATACAAACAGGGGGAGACTAATGAAAAACTGTTTTTT.

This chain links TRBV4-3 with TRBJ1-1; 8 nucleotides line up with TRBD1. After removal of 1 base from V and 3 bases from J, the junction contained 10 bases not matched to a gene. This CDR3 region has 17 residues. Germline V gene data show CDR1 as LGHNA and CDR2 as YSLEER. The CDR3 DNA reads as TGCGCCAGCAGCCAAGGGCAACAGGGGGTTTGGGACACTGAAGCTTTCTTT. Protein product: CASSQGQQGVWDTEAFF.

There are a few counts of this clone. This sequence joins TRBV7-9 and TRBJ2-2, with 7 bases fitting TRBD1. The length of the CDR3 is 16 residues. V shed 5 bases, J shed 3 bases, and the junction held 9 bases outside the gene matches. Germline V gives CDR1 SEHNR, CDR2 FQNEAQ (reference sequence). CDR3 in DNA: TGTGCCAGCAGCCCTCTTAGTACAGGGGACACCGGGGAGCTGTTTTTT. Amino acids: CASSPLSTGDTGELFF.

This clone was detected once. The CDR3 here is CASSLPTGVSSYEQYF. In DNA, the CDR3 is TGTGCCAGCAGTTTACCGACAGGGGTGAGCTCCTACGAGCAGTACTTC. The chain combines TRBV28 with TRBJ2-7; 8 bases match TRBD1. J was trimmed by 0 bases and V by 2 bases; bases with no gene match: 6. From germline, CDR1 is MDHEN and CDR2 SYDVKM. This CDR3 is 16 amino acids long.

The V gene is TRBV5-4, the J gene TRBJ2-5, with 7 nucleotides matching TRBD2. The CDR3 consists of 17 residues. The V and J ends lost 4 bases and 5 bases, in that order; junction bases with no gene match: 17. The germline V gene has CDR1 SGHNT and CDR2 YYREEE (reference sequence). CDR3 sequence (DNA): TGTGCCAGCAGCCGGGCGGGAGATTGGGGGGGTATGGAGACCCAGTACTTC. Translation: CASSRAGDWGGMETQYF.

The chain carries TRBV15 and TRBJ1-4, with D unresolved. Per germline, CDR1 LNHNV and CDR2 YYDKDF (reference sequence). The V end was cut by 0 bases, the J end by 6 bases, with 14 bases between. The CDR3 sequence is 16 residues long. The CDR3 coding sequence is TGTGCCACCAGCAGAGATACGAGGGTTATTTATGAAAAACTGTTTTTT. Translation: CATSRDTRVIYEKLFF.

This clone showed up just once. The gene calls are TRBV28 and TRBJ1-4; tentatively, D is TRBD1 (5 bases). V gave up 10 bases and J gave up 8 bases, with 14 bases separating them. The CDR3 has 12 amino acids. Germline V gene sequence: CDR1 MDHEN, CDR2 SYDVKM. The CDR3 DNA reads TGTGCCATCTCGACAGTGGGGGAAAAACTGTTTTTT. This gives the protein CAISTVGEKLFF.

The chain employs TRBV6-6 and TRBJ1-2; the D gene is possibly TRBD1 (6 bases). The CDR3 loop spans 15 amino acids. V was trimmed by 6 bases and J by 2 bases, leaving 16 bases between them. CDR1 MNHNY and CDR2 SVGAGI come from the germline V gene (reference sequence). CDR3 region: CASRIRGMLNYGYTF. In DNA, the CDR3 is TGTGCCAGCAGAATCAGGGGCATGCTAAACTATGGCTACACCTTC.

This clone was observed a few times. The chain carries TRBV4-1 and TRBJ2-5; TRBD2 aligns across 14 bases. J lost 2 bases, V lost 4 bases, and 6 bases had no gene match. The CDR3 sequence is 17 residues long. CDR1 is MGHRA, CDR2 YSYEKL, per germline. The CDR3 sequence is CASSRGTSGGRQETQYF. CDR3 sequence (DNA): TGCGCCAGCAGCCGAGGGACTAGCGGGGGACGTCAAGAGACCCAGTACTTC.